This T cell receptor beta chain was sequenced for a study of cytomegalovirus exposure and HLA in healthy donors. Primers for the PCR totalled 60 Vbeta and 13 Jbeta. TCRdb keeps only in-frame clones here, not all; method: immunoSEQ multiplex PCR. The data hold some 210,000 clones, with approximately 82% observed a single time. V was clipped by 1 base and J by 3 bases; unmatched bases: 8. The CDR3 contains 16 residues. The origin of this receptor is a woman aged 45-65 years in good health and CMV-seropositive. Specimen: PBMCs. This rearrangement joins TRBV5-3 to TRBJ1-1; 8 bases match TRBD1. TRBV5-3 is an ORF, and what it does is uncertain. In nucleotides, the CDR3 is TGTGCCAGAAGCTTGCTCAGGGGGCTTCCTTACACTGAAGCTTTCTTT. Amino acid sequence: CARSLLRGLPYTEAFF.